This T cell receptor (beta chain) was profiled in a study of human T cells and chemical hapten exposure. TCRdb analysed the RACE reads with MiXCR anew, one entry per CDR3 protein. The sample shows tens of thousands of distinct CDR3 sequences, 9.5% to 10% of them seen only once. Time point denoted: pre-sensitization, week 0. Treatment reported: therapeutic diphenylcyclopropenone sensitization with weekly scalp DPC. Someone pulled total RNA out of unfractionated whole blood. This clonotype turned up a few times. The clonotype originates from a woman aged 25-40 years with alopecia areata. Some clones in this sample may be carry-over from other donors' samples. Material: whole blood, obtained in connection with sensitization to the hapten diphenylcyclopropenone (DPC).

The CDR3 reads CASSWARKTQYF. The CDR3 region has the DNA TGTGCCAGCAGTTGGGCTCGGAAGACCCAGTACTTC. The V gene is TRBV28, the J gene TRBJ2-5; D is uncertain. The CDR3 extends over 12 amino acids. Germline values: CDR1 MDHEN, CDR2 SYDVKM. V was trimmed by 4 bases and J by 6 bases, leaving 9 bases between them. The full variable domain, completed using reference TRBV28 and TRBJ2-5, is DVKVTQSSRYLVKRTGEKVFLECVQDMDHENMFWYRQDPGLGLRLIYFSYDVKMKEKGDIPEGYSVSREKKERFSLILESASTNQTSMYLCASSWARKTQYFGPGTRLLVL.